The 8 T cell receptor beta chains presented below share a single source sample, sequenced in a study of human T cells and chemical hapten exposure. The time point denotes: patch test 1, 2 weeks after DPC sensitization. Treatment in this sample: therapeutic diphenylcyclopropenone sensitization with weekly scalp DPC. Each CDR3 protein gets one entry after TCRdb re-called the RACE reads with MiXCR. The repertoire includes 75,000 to 95,000 distinct CDR3 sequences, roughly 12% of them detected once, and roughly 4% sits in the top ten. The sequencing here drew on whole blood, taken in connection with sensitization to the hapten diphenylcyclopropenone (DPC). The source is a woman aged 55-75 years with alopecia areata. Some clones in this sample may be carry-over from other donors' samples.

This chain connects TRBV4-1 to TRBJ1-5; no clear D. Germline V lookup: CDR1 MGHRA, CDR2 YSYEKL. V was trimmed by 0 bases and J by 4 bases, leaving 10 bases between them. This CDR3 region has 15 residues. In DNA form, the CDR3 reads TGCGCCAGCAGCCAAGATCGCCCGGGGAATCAGCCCCAGCATTTT. It specifies CASSQDRPGNQPQHF.

J is TRBJ2-3 and V is TRBV4-1; D gene unclear. Per the germline V gene, CDR1 is MGHRA and CDR2 is YSYEKL. V was trimmed by 3 bases and J by 6 bases, leaving 10 bases between them. The CDR3 loop spans 13 amino acids. The CDR3 is CASSHVRSDTQYF. The CDR3 DNA is TGCGCCAGCAGCCACGTAAGGAGTGATACGCAGTATTTT.

V and J are TRBV19 and TRBJ2-5, with 7 bases aligning to TRBD1. Germline CDR1 is LNHDA and CDR2 is SQIVND (reference sequence). V lost 5 bases and J lost 9; bases outside the gene matches: 12. The CDR3 spans 14 residues. The CDR3 spells CASSLPTGLTPQYF. CDR3 DNA: TGTGCCAGTAGTCTCCCGACAGGGCTGACTCCCCAGTACTTC.

The chain couples TRBV7-9 to TRBJ1-6; TRBD1 is a possible D gene (5 bases). The germline V gene has CDR1 SEHNR and CDR2 FQNEAQ (reference sequence). Trimming shortened V by 1 base and J by 10 bases, and 11 bases separated the two germline ends. This CDR3 spans 14 amino acids. DNA of the CDR3: TGTGCCAGCAGCTTAGTAGGGGAGTTCTCACCCCTCCACTTT. This codes for CASSLVGEFSPLHF.

The sample holds a few counts of this clonotype. The chain is built from TRBV5-1 and TRBJ2-3, with D possibly being TRBD1 (5 bases). The CDR3 loop spans 15 amino acids. The ends were cut back, 0 bases at V and 4 bases at J, with 12 bases in the middle. CDR1 SGHRS and CDR2 YFSETQ come from the germline V gene. CDR3 sequence: CASSLGQGFSDTQYF. The CDR3, as DNA: TGCGCCAGCAGCTTGGGTCAGGGCTTCTCAGATACGCAGTATTTT.

This clonotype showed up many times. V gene TRBV5-6 combines with J gene TRBJ2-5; D gene unclear. Trimming shortened V by 1 base and J by 2 bases, and 6 bases separated the two germline ends. In germline, CDR1 is SGHDT, CDR2 YYEEEE. The CDR3 is 13 residues long. The CDR3 DNA sequence: TGTGCCAGCAGCTTGACACATCAAGAGACCCAGTACTTC. Translation: CASSLTHQETQYF.

This clonotype was picked up many times. The chain joins TRBV23-1 to TRBJ2-7; 8 bases match TRBD1. TRBV23-1 is an ORF, and what it does is uncertain. The CDR3 is 16 residues long. The V segment lost 3 bases and the J segment 3 bases; nucleotides outside the gene matches: 10. CDR3 amino acids: CASSHRPGQVLYEQYF. The DNA for the CDR3 is TGCGCCAGCAGTCATAGACCGGGACAGGTCCTCTACGAGCAGTACTTC.

This clonotype has a count of ten or more. This chain uses TRBV7-6 with TRBJ2-1, with TRBD2 matching 10 bases. The CDR3 consists of 17 residues. V lost 1 base and J lost 3; bases outside the gene matches: 6. Germline lookup yields CDR1 SGHVS and CDR2 FNYEAQ. The CDR3 loop is CASSLGLGLASYNEQFF. CDR3 sequence (DNA): TGTGCCAGCAGCTTAGGACTGGGACTAGCGAGCTACAATGAGCAGTTCTTC.